The clone carrying this T cell receptor beta chain was counted a single time. Antigen unknown. These data are taken from a study of cytomegalovirus exposure and HLA in healthy donors. Study at large: There were roughly 80 million unique TCRs (from HLA-typed donors) in an early data release. Whole-study findings and limits: The productive fraction for most TCR beta V segments was about 90% or about 30% in an earlier analysis. In a later analysis, at a false discovery rate of 0.05, 16,951 TCR beta sequences matched HLA alleles.

Germline values: CDR1 WNHNN, CDR2 SYGVQD (reference sequence). The CDR3 runs 15 residues. V lost 2 bases to trimming and J lost 5 bases; unmatched junction nucleotides: 6. Healthy bone marrow donors supplied every sample. The PCR contained 60 Vbeta and 13 Jbeta primers. Some clones are missing from TCRdb's copy, which holds only in-frame ones; the method was immunoSEQ multiplex PCR. The data show under 80,000 clones, under 80% seen once. J is TRBJ2-5 and V is TRBV10-1, with 9 bases lining up with TRBD2. Material for sequencing was PBMCs. This clonotype was sampled from a woman between 25 and 40 years old in good health and CMV-seronegative. CDR3 protein: CASSEASGAKETQYF. For the CDR3, the DNA is TGCGCCAGCAGTGAGGCTAGCGGGGCGAAGGAGACCCAGTACTTC.